These T cell receptor beta chains were read from a single sample in a study of graft-versus-host responses after intestinal transplantation. The protocol was immunoSEQ multiplex PCR, while the TCRdb copy is restricted to in-frame clones and leaves out a portion. The sample contains about 15,000 clones, roughly 74% of which appear only once. Material: ileum tissue, obtained 14 days after transplant. These receptors all come from a human patient who received an intestinal transplant, so some T cells may come from the graft donor. The CDR3 runs from the conserved cysteine through the conserved F or W. Each record gives: J gene, V gene, CDR3 length, clone size, CDR3 protein. Only some rows state a clone size, as once, few, many or a class for expanded clones.

>TRBJ2-1|TRBV5-6|15|-
CASSLPTGGYNEQFF
>TRBJ2-2|TRBV25-1|15|-
CASRSSLTWAGELFF
>TRBJ2-3|TRBV28|16|few
CASSRETEISTDTQYF
>TRBJ2-1|TRBV5-1|15|-
CASSLALASSDEQFF
>TRBJ1-5|TRBV11-2|15|few
CASSAADGYNQPQHF
>TRBJ2-7|TRBV23-1|16|-
CASSQSPGTASYEQYF
>TRBJ1-1|TRBV25-1|12|few
CASSGKNTEAFF
>TRBJ2-7|TRBV11-2|18|once
CASSQVRTGKYNVYEQYF
>TRBJ1-4|TRBV18|15|few
CASSPRTVINEKLFF
>TRBJ1-6|TRBV9|13|-
CASSSGSNSPLHF
>TRBJ1-4|TRBV5-1|13|-
CASSWQDNEKLFF
>TRBJ2-7|TRBV7-9|14|-
CASSLAGTAYEQYF
>TRBJ2-7|TRBV11-3|13|-
CASSQQGGYEQYF
>TRBJ2-3|TRBV7-2|14|-
CASSSRAGTGTQYF
>TRBJ2-2|TRBV5-1|15|-
CASSLVGLTTGELFF
>TRBJ2-7|TRBV25-1|14|-
CASSDWANPYEQYF
>TRBJ2-5|TRBV7-2|16|-
CASSPRLVYNQETQYF
>TRBJ2-7|TRBV14|14|-
CASSRQTSGYEQYF
>TRBJ2-2|TRBV6-5|12|-
CASSSITGELFF
>TRBJ1-3|TRBV13|13|once
CASSSASGNTIYF
>TRBJ1-3|TRBV10-2|15|-
CASSESTLGGNTIYF
>TRBJ2-5|TRBV5-1|16|once
CASRLTLDRGPETQYF
>TRBJ1-5|TRBV5-5|13|-
CASSLWGNQPQHF
>TRBJ2-3|TRBV5-6|15|-
CASSLATGGIDTQYF
>TRBJ2-2|TRBV7-9|15|-
CASSQGLDWTGELFF
>TRBJ1-4|TRBV19|14|-
CASSILTTNEKLFF
>TRBJ1-1|TRBV30|13|medium-sized
CAWISGGVGEAFF
>TRBJ1-3|TRBV7-2|13|-
CASTTLSGNTIYF